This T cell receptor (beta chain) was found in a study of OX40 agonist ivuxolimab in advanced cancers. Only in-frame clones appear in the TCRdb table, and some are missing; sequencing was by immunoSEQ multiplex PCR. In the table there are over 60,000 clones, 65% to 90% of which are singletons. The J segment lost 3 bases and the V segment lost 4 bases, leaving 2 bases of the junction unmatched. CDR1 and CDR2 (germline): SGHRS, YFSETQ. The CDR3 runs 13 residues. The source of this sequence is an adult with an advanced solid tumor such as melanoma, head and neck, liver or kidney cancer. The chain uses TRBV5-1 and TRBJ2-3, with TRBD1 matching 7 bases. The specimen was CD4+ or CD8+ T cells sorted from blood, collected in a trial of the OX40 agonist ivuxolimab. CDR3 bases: TGCGCCAGCAGCCCGGACAGGACAGATACGCAGTATTTT. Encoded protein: CASSPDRTDTQYF.